This TCR beta chain was sequenced during a study of OX40 agonist ivuxolimab in advanced cancers. Study-wide context: Participants averaged roughly 60 years of age (range about 23 to 80) and were about 85% male. Three individuals attained partial responses, comprising one hepatocellular carcinoma case and two cutaneous melanoma cases. General study points: It was not determined which antigens were specifically recognized by the peripheral T cells that had undergone clonal expansion. Some nonresponders also had low normalized T-cell clonal expansion.

Points on this clone: The antigen is undetermined.

V dropped 0 bases and J dropped 6 bases, with 9 bases sitting between them. This CDR3 region has 14 residues. Germline assignment: CDR1 MNHNS and CDR2 SASEGT. The repertoire was sequenced with immunoSEQ multiplex PCR; TCRdb's copy has only in-frame clones and lacks some. Of roughly 100,000 clones in the sample, around nine tenths are singletons; the top ten hold about 0.89%. The origin of this receptor is an adult with an advanced solid tumor such as melanoma, head and neck, liver or kidney cancer. The sample in question was CD4+ or CD8+ T cells sorted from blood, obtained in a trial of the OX40 agonist ivuxolimab. The genes are TRBV6-1 and TRBJ1-5; possible D gene TRBD1, 5 bases. The CDR3 protein is CASSEAGDAQPQHF. The CDR3 DNA reads as TGTGCCAGCAGTGAAGCCGGGGACGCTCAGCCCCAGCATTTT.